These 24 T cell receptor beta chains were all obtained from the same sample, sequenced in a study of control samples from healthy donors and cancer patients (TCRdb year 2020). The method behind the library was the immunoSEQ multiplex PCR assay. TCRdb retrieved this table from immuneACCESS and kept in-frame rearrangements only. Not all clones are present; in checked studies, unresolved V genes account for under half, and no reason is known for the remainder. The sample table shows about 160,000 clones, and roughly 94% are seen once. Clones ranked in the top ten supply 13% to 15% of the sample. The sequenced material came from PBMCs. The receptors originated from a man in his sixties with colorectal cancer.

The genes are TRBV11-2 and TRBJ2-5, with D perhaps matching TRBD1 or TRBD2 (5 bases each). CDR1 SGHAT and CDR2 FQNNGV come from the germline V gene. CDR3 length: 16 amino acids. V lost 5 bases and J lost 5, with 21 bases in between. CDR3 amino acids: CASSRSRGLVGETQYF. In nucleotides, the CDR3 is TGTGCCAGCAGCCGGTCGAGGGGCCTAGTAGGGGAGACCCAGTACTTC.

The chain has TRBV6-6 and TRBJ1-4; 7 nucleotides agree with TRBD1. The CDR3 covers 14 residues. V shed 5 bases and J 4 bases; nucleotides not matched to a gene: 4. Germline V gives CDR1 MNHNY, CDR2 SVGAGI (reference sequence). This CDR3 reads CASSRTGLNEKLFF. The CDR3 DNA is TGTGCCAGCAGTCGGACAGGACTTAATGAAAAACTGTTTTTT.

The chain couples TRBV21-1 to TRBJ2-3; the listed D gene, TRBD2, was not tested against the DNA. TRBV21-1 is deemed a pseudogene. The CDR3 consists of 18 residues. The DNA for the CDR3 is TGTGCCAGCCCTTATCCCGGGACTAGCGGGGGGATGGGAGATACGCAGTATTTT. This encodes CASPYPGTSGGMGDTQYF.

The chain combines TRBV28 with TRBJ2-6, with D unclear. The CDR3 runs to 15 residues. Trimming left V 3 bases short and J 2 bases short, with 8 bases between. In germline, CDR1 is MDHEN, CDR2 SYDVKM. CDR3 sequence (DNA): TGTGCCAGCAGTTTCCCCCCGGCTGGGGCCAACGTCCTGACTTTC. Protein product: CASSFPPAGANVLTF.

The J gene is TRBJ1-2, the V gene TRBV6-6, with a possible D match to TRBD1 (5 bases). The V gene's germline CDR1 is MNHNY and CDR2 SVGAGI (reference sequence). CDR3 length: 16 residues. The V end lost 0 bases, the J end lost 4 bases, and 15 bases lay between the germline ends. The CDR3 reads CASSYSDSFEVYGYTF. The CDR3, as DNA: TGTGCCAGCAGTTACTCCGACAGCTTCGAGGTCTATGGCTACACCTTC.

The V and J genes are TRBV5-1 and TRBJ2-1; 16 nucleotides align to TRBD2. Trimming took 4 bases from V and 7 from J; bases not matched to a gene: 8. CDR3 length: 17 amino acids. Germline V gene data show CDR1 as SGHRS and CDR2 as YFSETQ. In DNA, the CDR3 is TGCGCCAGCAGCCTAGGGACTAGCGGGGGGGCGCAAAATGAGCAGTTCTTC. Protein product: CASSLGTSGGAQNEQFF. The full variable domain, in which reference TRBV5-1 and TRBJ2-1 provide the parts outside the CDR3, is KAGVTQTPRYLIKTRGQQVTLSCSPISGHRSVSWYQQTPGQGLQFLFEYFSETQRNKGNFPGRFSGRQFSNSRSEMNVSTLELGDSALYLCASSLGTSGGAQNEQFFGPGTRLTVL.

This clone was recorded once. The chain links TRBV18 to TRBJ2-1, with D possibly matching TRBD2 (6 bases). Germline CDR1 reads KGHSH; CDR2 reads LQKENI. V was clipped by 3 bases and J by 15 bases, with 15 bases between them. This CDR3 contains 12 residues. The CDR3 region has the DNA TGTGCCAGCTCACCCGGCGGGACGAAACGGTTCTTC. It specifies CASSPGGTKRFF.

The CDR3 loop is CASSQGGWGSYNEQFF. CDR3 nucleotides: TGCGCCAGCAGCCAAGGCGGCTGGGGCTCCTACAATGAGCAGTTCTTC. The gene calls are TRBV4-1 and TRBJ2-1; D uncertain. Looked up from germline, CDR1 is MGHRA and CDR2 is YSYEKL. The ends were cut back, 1 base at V and 0 bases at J, with 10 bases in the middle. The CDR3 has 16 residues.

The genes are TRBV5-4 and TRBJ1-1; no clear D. Trimming cost V 4 bases and J 2 bases, with 12 bases left between them. Germline assignment: CDR1 SGHNT and CDR2 YYREEE (reference sequence). The CDR3 loop spans 14 amino acids. CDR3 in DNA: TGTGCCAGCAGCACTGGCGAAGTAAACACTGAAGCTTTCTTT. Its protein is CASSTGEVNTEAFF.

This sequence joins TRBV19 and TRBJ1-4; TRBD1 aligns across 7 bases. After removal of 4 bases from V and 4 bases from J, the junction contained 3 bases not matched to a gene. Looked up from germline, CDR1 is LNHDA and CDR2 is SQIVND (reference sequence). This CDR3 contains 14 residues. The CDR3: CASSTGTVNEKLFF. DNA for the CDR3: TGTGCCAGTAGTACCGGGACAGTTAATGAAAAACTGTTTTTT.

This rearrangement joins TRBV10-3 to TRBJ2-2, with D perhaps TRBD1 (5 bases). Germline values: CDR1 ENHRY, CDR2 SYGVKD. V lost 7 bases and J lost 1, with 10 bases in between. CDR3 size: 14 residues. The CDR3 DNA follows: TGTGCCATCATGGGGCAGGGGAACACCGGGGAGCTGTTTTTT. Protein product: CAIMGQGNTGELFF.

Only one count was recorded for this clone. The chain recombines TRBV6-5 with TRBJ1-1; D not resolved. The CDR3 has 16 amino acids. Per germline, CDR1 MNHEY and CDR2 SVGAGI. Trimming took 0 bases from V and 1 from J, leaving 12 bases between them. CDR3 loop: CASSYSFNRENTEAFF. The CDR3 DNA sequence: TGTGCCAGCAGTTACTCATTTAATAGGGAGAACACTGAAGCTTTCTTT.

The CDR3 sequence is CASRTGGPNEKLFF. The CDR3 coding sequence is TGTGCCAGCAGGACAGGGGGCCCAAATGAAAAACTGTTTTTT. The chain carries TRBV21-1 and TRBJ1-4; TRBD1 is taken as the D call from the table, unchecked against the DNA. TRBV21-1 is reported as a pseudogene. CDR3 size: 14 residues.

The genes are TRBV5-4 and TRBJ2-5, with D perhaps matching TRBD1 or TRBD2 (5 bases each). V was clipped by 0 bases and J by 11 bases, with 17 bases between them. The CDR3 runs to 14 residues. The germline V gene has CDR1 SGHNT and CDR2 YYREEE (reference sequence). Here the CDR3 reads CASSLAGPQVTQYF. CDR3 sequence (DNA): TGTGCCAGCAGCTTGGCGGGGCCCCAAGTAACACAGTACTTC.

The CDR3 is CASSQEKRNSYEQYF. The CDR3 nucleotides are TGCGCCAGCAGCCAAGAAAAGAGAAACTCCTACGAGCAGTACTTC. V is TRBV4-1 and J is TRBJ2-7, with D unclear. V lost 0 bases to trimming and J lost 0 bases, with 9 bases between them. The germline V gene has CDR1 MGHRA and CDR2 YSYEKL. The CDR3 sequence is 15 residues long.

This chain links TRBV6-5 with TRBJ1-1; 8 bases match TRBD1. Germline V gene data show CDR1 as MNHEY and CDR2 as SVGAGI. Germline trimming cut 7 bases from V and 0 bases from J; bases unmatched to any gene: 7. CDR3 size: 15 residues. In DNA form, the CDR3 reads TGTGCCAGCACTACGCAGGGGGCGATGAACACTGAAGCTTTCTTT. This codes for CASTTQGAMNTEAFF.

The CDR3 reads CASSDRAGTEAFF. The CDR3 DNA sequence: TGCGCCAGCAGTGATCGGGCGGGCACTGAAGCTTTCTTT. This chain joins TRBV10-2 and TRBJ1-1; no definite D call. Germline V CDR1 and CDR2: WSHSY, SAAADI. The CDR3 loop spans 13 amino acids. Trimming removed 3 bases from V and 4 bases from J, with 9 bases in between.

The rearrangement uses TRBV28 and TRBJ1-5; D possibly corresponds to TRBD1 (6 bases). Germline lookup yields CDR1 MDHEN and CDR2 SYDVKM. With 4 bases removed from V and 4 bases from J, the gap between germline ends came to 8 bases. CDR3 length: 13 residues. The CDR3 loop reads CASSSTGNQPQHF. The CDR3, as DNA: TGTGCCAGCAGTTCGACAGGAAATCAGCCCCAGCATTTT. The full variable domain, in which reference TRBV28 and TRBJ1-5 provide the parts outside the CDR3, is DVKVTQSSRYLVKRTGEKVFLECVQDMDHENMFWYRQDPGLGLRLIYFSYDVKMKEKGDIPEGYSVSREKKERFSLILESASTNQTSMYLCASSSTGNQPQHFGDGTRLSIL.

This chain connects TRBV12-3 or TRBV12-4 to TRBJ1-3; D ambiguous. The V and J ends lost 1 base and 7 bases respectively, with 8 bases between them. The CDR3 runs to 13 residues. The CDR3 DNA follows: TGTGCCAGCAGTTTAGATGGAGGTAACACCATATATTTT. Protein sequence: CASSLDGGNTIYF.

The V and J genes are TRBV7-2 and TRBJ2-5; 8 bases align to TRBD1. The germline CDR1 and CDR2 sequences are SGHTA and FQGNSA. This CDR3 spans 15 amino acids. Trimming removed 4 bases from V and 1 base from J; junction bases left unmatched: 5. As DNA, the CDR3 is TGTGCCAGCAGCTCCCCCGGGACAGGCCAAGAGACCCAGTACTTC. This translates into CASSSPGTGQETQYF.

This clone was picked up one time. J is TRBJ1-1 and V is TRBV19; 9 nucleotides line up with TRBD1. Looked up from germline, CDR1 is LNHDA and CDR2 is SQIVND (reference sequence). CDR3 length: 12 amino acids. The junction had 4 bases not matched to a gene; V was cut back by 9 bases and J by 5 bases. The CDR3 protein is CASGQGKTEAFF. Here the CDR3 DNA reads TGTGCCAGCGGACAGGGGAAGACTGAAGCTTTCTTT.

The chain is built from TRBV19 and TRBJ2-7; D not resolved. The CDR3 has 14 amino acids. V dropped 6 bases and J dropped 0 bases, with 12 bases sitting between them. Per the germline V gene, CDR1 is LNHDA and CDR2 is SQIVND (reference sequence). The DNA for the CDR3 is TGTGCCAGTAGCGGCGGACGGTACTCCTACGAGCAGTACTTC. Encoded protein: CASSGGRYSYEQYF.

This chain joins TRBV18 and TRBJ2-3; D unresolved. Trimming took 0 bases from V and 3 from J, leaving 4 bases between them. This CDR3 has 13 residues. Germline values: CDR1 KGHSH, CDR2 LQKENI. This CDR3 is CASSPPWTDTQYF. Written as DNA, the CDR3 is TGTGCCAGCTCACCACCCTGGACAGATACGCAGTATTTT.

J is TRBJ2-2 and V is TRBV18; TRBD2 aligns across 7 bases. The CDR3 has 16 amino acids. V lost 3 bases, J lost 2 bases, and 6 bases stayed unmatched. CDR1 and CDR2 (germline): KGHSH, LQKENI. CDR3 DNA sequence: TGTGCCAGCTCACCTTGGGAGGGGATCAACACCGGGGAGCTGTTTTTT. Translated: CASSPWEGINTGELFF. Using reference TRBV18 and TRBJ2-2 for the parts outside the CDR3, the full variable domain is NAGVMQNPRHLVRRRGQEARLRCSPMKGHSHVYWYRQLPEEGLKFMVYLQKENIIDESGMPKERFSAEFPKEGPSILRIQQVVRGDSAAYFCASSPWEGINTGELFFGEGSRLTVL.